This entry features one T cell receptor beta chain sequence. Deletions cut 2 bases from V and 3 bases from J, with 14 bases between. The CDR3 contains 16 residues. CDR1 and CDR2 (germline): SGHTA, FQGNSA. These data come from a study of CD8+CD57+ T cells in acquired aplastic anemia. Researchers used genomic DNA as the template to profile TCR beta VDJ and CDR3. A single record per CDR3 protein comes from TCRdb applying MiXCR to the reads. The sample holds hundreds of thousands of distinct CDR3 sequences; 65% to 90% are singletons and the top ten take 40% to 55%. In patients chosen for sequencing, flow cytometry had shown CD8+CD57+ cell expansion. Among the patients, all had severe acquired aplastic anemia.

The origin of this receptor is a human donor with aplastic anemia. Sequencing was carried out using sorted CD4+, CD8+, or CD8+CD57+ T cells (not recorded which) from PBMCs. The chain is built from TRBV7-2 and TRBJ1-5; D is uncertain. CDR3 protein: CASSLNAPDYNQPQHF. The CDR3 coding sequence is TGTGCCAGCAGCTTAAATGCCCCTGACTACAATCAGCCCCAGCATTTT.